The 4 T cell receptor beta chains in this list originate from one sample, sequenced in a study of long-term antiretroviral therapy in people with HIV. Running of the v3.0 immunoSEQ assay took place at survey level. Using immunoSEQ multiplex PCR, the repertoire was profiled, and TCRdb retains in-frame clones only, with some absent. The sample records over 40,000 clones, 94% being singletons. The sample here was unsorted PBMCs, taken roughly 9.4 years after starting antiretroviral therapy. These receptors were obtained from a young man with HIV.

The sample holds one count of this clone. The rearrangement links TRBV6-6 to TRBJ1-2; possibly TRBD1 for D (5 bases). V was cut by 1 base and J by 7 bases, with 10 bases left in between. The CDR3 has 13 amino acids. The germline CDR1 and CDR2 sequences are MNHNY and SVGAGI (reference sequence). The CDR3 DNA follows: TGTGCCAGCAGTTACTGGGGGTCTGGTGGCTACACCTTC. It translates to CASSYWGSGGYTF.

The rearrangement uses TRBV14 and TRBJ2-7, with D possibly being TRBD1 (7 bases). CDR3 length: 14 amino acids. The V and J ends lost 5 bases and 2 bases respectively, with 13 bases between them. Germline V gene data show CDR1 as SGHDN and CDR2 as FVKESK. This chain's CDR3 is CASSTTGRTYEQYF. DNA for the CDR3: TGTGCCAGCAGCACGACAGGGAGGACCTACGAGCAGTACTTC.

The chain is built from TRBV10-3 and TRBJ2-2; 14 bases map to TRBD2. V was pared by 6 bases and J by 1 base, with 7 bases of the junction left unmatched. Germline CDR1 and CDR2: ENHRY and SYGVKD. The CDR3 is 18 amino acids. CDR3: CAIRRPGLAGVNTGELFF. For the CDR3, the DNA is TGTGCCATCAGGAGACCGGGACTAGCGGGGGTGAACACCGGGGAGCTGTTTTTT.

V usage is TRBV6-6 and J usage is TRBJ1-5; TRBD1 aligns across 8 bases. The CDR3 is made up of 15 amino acids. CDR1 is MNHNY and CDR2 is SVGAGI in the germline V gene (reference sequence). After removal of 5 bases from V and 6 bases from J, the junction contained 9 bases not matched to a gene. CDR3 in DNA: TGTGCCAGCAGTCCGTCAGGGGGCGCGGGTCAGCCCCAGCATTTT. Translating it yields CASSPSGGAGQPQHF.